This T cell receptor (beta chain) was recorded in a study of long-term antiretroviral therapy in people with HIV. The run of the v3.0 immunoSEQ assay was at survey level. Clones were read by immunoSEQ multiplex PCR, and TCRdb kept only the in-frame ones, dropping some. The sample yields about 35,000 clones, 80% to 90% seen once. Every participant with HIV received treatment in the United States. V lost 5 bases, J lost 3 bases, and 2 bases stayed unmatched. This CDR3 has 13 residues. Looked up from germline, CDR1 is LGHNA and CDR2 is YSLEER. This receptor was taken from a man younger than 30 with HIV. Here the sequenced sample was unsorted PBMCs, taken 2.2 years after starting antiretroviral therapy. J is TRBJ2-7 and V is TRBV4-3; 9 bases are a match to TRBD1. The CDR3: CASSGGQGYEQYF. In DNA form, the CDR3 reads TGCGCCAGCAGCGGGGGACAGGGCTACGAGCAGTACTTC.